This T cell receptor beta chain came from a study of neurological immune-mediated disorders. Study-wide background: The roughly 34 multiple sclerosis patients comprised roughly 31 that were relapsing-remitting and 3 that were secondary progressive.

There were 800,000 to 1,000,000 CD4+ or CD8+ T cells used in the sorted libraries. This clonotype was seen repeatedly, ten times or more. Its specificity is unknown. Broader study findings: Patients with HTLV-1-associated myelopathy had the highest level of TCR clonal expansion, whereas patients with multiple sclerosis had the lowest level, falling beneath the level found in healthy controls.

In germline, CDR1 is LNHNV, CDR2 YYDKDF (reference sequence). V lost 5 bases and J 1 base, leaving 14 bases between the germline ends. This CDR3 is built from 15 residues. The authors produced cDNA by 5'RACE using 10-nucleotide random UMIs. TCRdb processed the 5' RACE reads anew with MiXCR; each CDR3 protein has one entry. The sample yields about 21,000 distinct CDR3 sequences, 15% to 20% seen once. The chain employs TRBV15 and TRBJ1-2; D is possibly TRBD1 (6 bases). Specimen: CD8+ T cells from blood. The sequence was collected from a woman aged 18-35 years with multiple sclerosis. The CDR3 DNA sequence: TGTGCCACCAGCCCAGGGGACGGCGGTAACTATGGCTACACCTTC. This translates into CATSPGDGGNYGYTF.